This T cell receptor (beta chain) was obtained from a study of blood T cell repertoires in COVID-19. Study-level information: Donors in the United States, Italy and Spain gave samples during acute or convalescent COVID-19. In each case, the material was cDNA or gDNA derived from T cells, B-cell-depleted T cells, or PBMCs.

Original processing methods: Amplifying reference gene primers gave estimates of nucleated cell counts. Clones were sequenced by immunoSEQ multiplex PCR, and TCRdb holds only the in-frame ones, with some missing. V, J and clone size were drawn from that table, and D and trimming were deduced from the DNA. The sample yields about 250,000 clones, approximately 84% seen once. The length of the CDR3 is 14 residues. V was cut by 11 bases and J by 3 bases, with 17 bases left in between. In germline, CDR1 is SGHDN, CDR2 FVKESK. The chain combines TRBV14 with TRBJ1-5, with a tentative D call TRBD1 (6 bases). The sequencing sample was made of peripheral blood. The receptor was isolated from a man aged 45 to 65 with active or convalescent COVID-19. CDR3 coding DNA: TGTGCCTGGGAGGGGGAGACAGACAATCAGCCCCAGCATTTT. Its translation: CAWEGETDNQPQHF. Full variable domain (rest looked up from reference TRBV14 and TRBJ1-5): EAGVTQFPSHSVIEKGQTVTLRCDPISGHDNLYWYRRVMGKEIKFLLHFVKESKQDESGMPNNRFLAERTGGTYSTLKVQPAELEDSGVYFCAWEGETDNQPQHFGDGTRLSIL.